Presented here are 20 T cell receptor beta chains from one specimen sequenced in a study of CD8 T cells in ankylosing spondylitis. From the 5' RACE reads, TCRdb called clonotypes with MiXCR, one entry per CDR3 protein. The sample yields 290,000 or so distinct CDR3 sequences, more than 20% seen once. Source material: blood, either unsorted or a sorted T cell fraction (not recorded which). Receptors were obtained from a female donor with ankylosing spondylitis or in good health (not recorded which).

The V call is TRBV20-1, the J call TRBJ2-2; D possibly uses TRBD1 or TRBD2 (6 bases each). The V end lost 0 bases, the J end lost 7 bases, and 15 bases lay between the germline ends. From germline, CDR1 is DFQATT and CDR2 SNEGSKA (reference sequence). The CDR3 length is 15 residues. CDR3 loop: CSARDKRGAGGELFF. CDR3 sequence (DNA): TGCAGTGCTAGAGATAAGAGGGGGGCCGGCGGGGAGCTGTTTTTT.

The chain has TRBV7-9 and TRBJ2-7; D is undetermined. Trimming shortened V by 2 bases and J by 4 bases, and 12 bases separated the two germline ends. Germline CDR1 is SEHNR and CDR2 is FQNEAQ (reference sequence). This CDR3 contains 14 residues. The CDR3 region is CASSLFNNGYEQYF. CDR3 bases: TGTGCCAGCAGCTTATTCAATAATGGATACGAGCAGTACTTC.

A few counts support this clonotype. The V and J genes are TRBV5-1 and TRBJ2-7; 10 bases are shared with TRBD1. The junction had 3 bases not matched to a gene; V was cut back by 3 bases and J by 0 bases. CDR3 length: 15 amino acids. Germline loops: CDR1 SGHRS, CDR2 YFSETQ. CDR3 protein: CASSWGQGTSYEQYF. CDR3 in DNA: TGCGCCAGCAGCTGGGGACAGGGGACCTCCTACGAGCAGTACTTC.

The chain couples TRBV7-3 to TRBJ1-2; 7 nucleotides match TRBD1. Germline V gene sequence: CDR1 SGHTA, CDR2 FQGTGA. The CDR3 loop spans 13 amino acids. The V segment lost 5 bases and the J segment 8 bases; nucleotides outside the gene matches: 8. The CDR3 sequence is CASSEHRGLGYTF. Here the CDR3 DNA reads TGTGCCAGCAGCGAACACAGGGGACTCGGCTACACCTTC.

The rearrangement links TRBV7-8 to TRBJ2-7; TRBD1 might be the D (5 bases). V lost 4 bases, J lost 4 bases, and 11 bases lay in between. Germline V lookup: CDR1 SGHVS, CDR2 FQNEAQ. This CDR3 has 13 amino acids. The CDR3 DNA is TGTGCCAGCAGCTACAGGTGGGCTTACGAGCAGTACTTC. It encodes CASSYRWAYEQYF.

The chain is built from TRBV14 and TRBJ2-5; the D gene is possibly TRBD1 (6 bases). Trimming shortened V by 1 base and J by 1 base, and 10 bases separated the two germline ends. The length of the CDR3 is 15 residues. Germline CDR1 SGHDN, CDR2 FVKESK. The CDR3 nucleotides are TGTGCCAGCAGCCAAGGACAGGTTGCCCAAGAGACCCAGTACTTC. Translation: CASSQGQVAQETQYF.

The chain combines TRBV6-1 with TRBJ2-7, with D possibly TRBD1 on 6 matching bases. V shed 5 bases and J shed 0 bases, with 17 bases lying between them. The V gene's germline CDR1 is MNHNS and CDR2 SASEGT. This CDR3 spans 16 amino acids. The CDR3 spells CASSRPGHLSSYEQYF. The CDR3 DNA is TGTGCCAGCAGTAGACCGGGACACCTCAGCTCCTACGAGCAGTACTTC.

This clonotype was picked up a small number of times. The rearrangement links TRBV6-5 to TRBJ2-3; D is perhaps TRBD2 (7 bases). Germline CDR1 reads MNHEY; CDR2 reads SVGAGI. The CDR3 is 17 residues long. V lost 4 bases and J lost 0, with 17 bases in between. CDR3 sequence reads: CASSSYGGGASTDTQYF. CDR3 bases: TGTGCCAGCAGTTCCTACGGTGGGGGGGCTAGCACAGATACGCAGTATTTT.

J is TRBJ2-5 and V is TRBV7-2; possibly TRBD1 for D (6 bases). Per the germline V gene, CDR1 is SGHTA and CDR2 is FQGNSA. Trimming cost V 5 bases and J 5 bases, with 12 bases left between them. This CDR3 contains 13 residues. The CDR3 DNA follows: TGTGCCAGCAGCCCCTGGGGGCTGGAGACCCAGTACTTC. Amino acids: CASSPWGLETQYF.

This clonotype was recorded at least ten times. The chain joins TRBV7-2 to TRBJ2-3; no reliable D call. The CDR3 has 13 amino acids. The V end lost 1 base, the J end lost 4 bases, and 6 bases lay between the germline ends. Germline-derived CDR1 and CDR2 are SGHTA and FQGNSA. The CDR3 here is CASSLVGADTQYF. DNA of the CDR3: TGTGCCAGCAGCTTAGTGGGTGCAGATACGCAGTATTTT.

The chain employs TRBV7-2 and TRBJ2-3; 8 bases match TRBD2. Germline CDR1 is SGHTA and CDR2 is FQGNSA. This CDR3 is built from 15 residues. After removal of 2 bases from V and 4 bases from J, the junction contained 5 bases not matched to a gene. The CDR3 region has the DNA TGTGCCAGCAGCTTACCGGGAGGGCCCTCAGATACGCAGTATTTT. Residues: CASSLPGGPSDTQYF.

This chain uses TRBV12-3 or TRBV12-4 with TRBJ1-2, with D possibly matching TRBD1 (5 bases). The CDR3 runs 14 residues. Deletions cut 6 bases from V and 10 bases from J, with 21 bases between. For the CDR3, the DNA is TGTGCCAGCAGGGGGACGGGTAATTATGGTGACTACACCTTC. Encoded protein: CASRGTGNYGDYTF.

Only one count was recorded for this clonotype. The V call is TRBV2, the J call TRBJ1-2; D perhaps matches TRBD1 (6 bases). Germline V gives CDR1 SNHLY, CDR2 FYNNEI. The CDR3 is made up of 15 amino acids. Trimming removed 5 bases at V and 4 bases at J, with 17 bases between. This CDR3 reads CASSPRTGFGYGYTF. In DNA, the CDR3 is TGTGCCAGCAGTCCTCGTACAGGGTTCGGCTATGGCTACACCTTC. Filled out from reference TRBV2 and TRBJ1-2, the complete variable domain reads EPEVTQTPSHQVTQMGQEVILRCVPISNHLYFYWYRQILGQKVEFLVSFYNNEISEKSEIFDDQFSVERPDGSNFTLKIRSTKLEDSAMYFCASSPRTGFGYGYTFGSGTRLTVV.

The rearrangement links TRBV24-1 to TRBJ1-3, with D uncertain. Germline values: CDR1 KGHDR, CDR2 SFDVKD. The CDR3 consists of 13 residues. CDR3: CRKTQSDGNTIYF. The CDR3, as DNA: TGTAGGAAGACTCAATCGGATGGAAACACCATATATTTT.

This clonotype has at least ten counts. This chain joins TRBV5-8 and TRBJ1-4; TRBD1 matches at 7 bases. V trimming: 2 bases; J trimming: 7 bases; junction bases outside the gene matches: 5. The V gene's germline CDR1 is SGHTS and CDR2 YDEGEE. The CDR3 length is 14 residues. CDR3 nucleotides: TGTGCCAGCAGCTTCGACAGGGATGGTGAAAAACTGTTTTTT. It yields the protein CASSFDRDGEKLFF.

This sequence joins TRBV2 and TRBJ2-6; maybe TRBD1 (5 bases). CDR3 size: 15 residues. Per the germline V gene, CDR1 is SNHLY and CDR2 is FYNNEI. V shed 5 bases and J shed 4 bases, with 12 bases lying between them. The chain's CDR3 is CASSRLQGGANVLTF. CDR3 DNA: TGTGCCAGCAGTCGGCTGCAGGGCGGGGCCAACGTCCTGACTTTC.

This clonotype was detected only a few times. V gene TRBV6-1 combines with J gene TRBJ2-7, with 8 bases aligning to TRBD1. The CDR3 has 15 amino acids. Unmatched junction bases numbered 8, after V lost 6 bases and J lost 1 base. The V gene's germline CDR1 is MNHNS and CDR2 SASEGT. For the CDR3, the DNA is TGTGCCAGCAGAGTTGGACAGGGTCGATCCTACGAGCAGTACTTC. Protein: CASRVGQGRSYEQYF.

The genes are TRBV2 and TRBJ2-1, with 10 bases that match TRBD1. The CDR3 runs to 19 residues. With V trimmed by 11 bases and J by 6 bases, 25 bases remained unmatched. Germline lookup yields CDR1 SNHLY and CDR2 FYNNEI. The chain's CDR3 is CAFSPTGTGVRATVNEQFF. The CDR3 bases are TGTGCCTTCAGCCCTACCGGGACAGGGGTCCGGGCAACAGTCAATGAGCAGTTCTTC.

The J gene is TRBJ2-7, the V gene TRBV7-2, with D tentatively TRBD1 or TRBD2 (5 bases each). The germline CDR1 and CDR2 sequences are SGHTA and FQGNSA. V shed 5 bases and J shed 3 bases, with 14 bases lying between them. This CDR3 contains 14 residues. The CDR3 loop reads CASSVRDRNYEQYF. The DNA for the CDR3 is TGTGCCAGCAGCGTCCGGGACCGAAACTACGAGCAGTACTTC. The entire variable domain, with the rest obtained from reference TRBV7-2 and TRBJ2-7, is as follows: GAGVSQSPSNKVTEKGKDVELRCDPISGHTALYWYRQSLGQGLEFLIYFQGNSAPDKSGLPSDRFSAERTGGSVSTLTIQRTQQEDSAVYLCASSVRDRNYEQYFGPGTRLTVT.

V usage is TRBV20-1 and J usage is TRBJ2-7; D might be TRBD2 (6 bases). The germline CDR1 and CDR2 sequences are DFQATT and SNEGSKA (reference sequence). Between the trimmed V and J ends, which lost 0 bases and 10 bases, there was a span of 19 bases. The CDR3 runs to 14 residues. The CDR3 DNA follows: TGCAGTGCTAGAGATTTCAGGGACTCACTCCCCCAGTACTTC. It codes for CSARDFRDSLPQYF.